This entry lists 6 T cell receptor beta chains sequenced from one sample in a study of persistence of HIV-infected CD4 T cells. The libraries were made with immunoSEQ version 4 in survey mode. Produced via immunoSEQ multiplex PCR; TCRdb's table is partial and in-frame only. This table has 30,000 or so clones, 82% appearing once. Lysates of CMV-infected fibroblasts at 8 to 10 ug/mL stimulated these cells. CD40L-negative CD69-negative CD45RO-high memory CD4+ T cells were sorted as populations depleted of antigen-responding cells. The antigens of these receptors remain unknown. The specimen comprised CD4+ T cells sorted from PBMCs after approximately 20-hour stimulation, sampled from a patient who received antiretroviral therapy. The origin of the receptors is an adult man with HIV who was CMV-seropositive.

The chain uses TRBV5-4 and TRBJ2-4; D gene uncertain. Trimming stripped 5 bases from V and 1 base from J, with 13 bases between. CDR3 length equals 15 residues. The germline CDR1 and CDR2 sequences are SGHNT and YYREEE (reference sequence). The CDR3 nucleotides read TGTGCCAGCAGTTGGGGTGGAGAGGCCAAAAACATTCAGTACTTC. This encodes CASSWGGEAKNIQYF.

The chain employs TRBV19 and TRBJ1-2; unclear D gene. Germline lookup yields CDR1 LNHDA and CDR2 SQIVND (reference sequence). This CDR3 comprises 12 residues. Trimming left V 7 bases short and J 8 bases short, with 14 bases between. The CDR3 nucleotides are TGTGCCAGTAAGGACCCCTTCGGCGGCTACACCTTC. It yields the protein CASKDPFGGYTF.

CDR3 region: CASSIGGQGIYEQYF. In DNA, the CDR3 is TGTGCCAGCAGCATCGGAGGGCAGGGGATATACGAGCAGTACTTC. The gene calls are TRBV5-6 and TRBJ2-7, with D perhaps being TRBD1 or TRBD2 (6 bases each). The CDR3 is made up of 15 amino acids. V lost 4 bases to trimming and J lost 4 bases, with 18 bases between them. The V gene's germline CDR1 is SGHDT and CDR2 YYEEEE.

This clone was counted only a few times. The V call is TRBV4-2, the J call TRBJ1-1, with D perhaps matching TRBD1 (5 bases). V lost 2 bases and J 5 bases, leaving 9 bases between the germline ends. Germline CDR1 reads LGHNA; CDR2 reads YNFKEQ. The CDR3 has 13 residues. The CDR3 coding sequence is TGTGCCAGCAGCCAACTCAGGGTAACTGAAGCTTTCTTT. Amino acid sequence: CASSQLRVTEAFF.

The rearrangement uses TRBV7-2 and TRBJ2-2; 7 positions match TRBD1. CDR3 length: 15 residues. CDR1 is SGHTA, CDR2 FQGNSA, per germline. After removal of 0 bases from V and 6 bases from J, the junction contained 4 bases not matched to a gene. CDR3 residues: CASSLAGRGSGELFF. The CDR3 region has the DNA TGTGCCAGCAGCTTAGCGGGCAGGGGGTCCGGGGAGCTGTTTTTT.

In this sample, this clone turned up once. The chain uses TRBV19 and TRBJ2-1, with 7 positions matching TRBD2. The V segment lost 3 bases and the J segment 4 bases; nucleotides outside the gene matches: 0. This CDR3 is 13 amino acids long. Germline V gene lookup returns CDR1 LNHDA and CDR2 SQIVND (reference sequence). The CDR3 DNA reads as TGTGCCAGTAGTATGCGGGGGTACAATGAGCAGTTCTTC. Translation gives CASSMRGYNEQFF.